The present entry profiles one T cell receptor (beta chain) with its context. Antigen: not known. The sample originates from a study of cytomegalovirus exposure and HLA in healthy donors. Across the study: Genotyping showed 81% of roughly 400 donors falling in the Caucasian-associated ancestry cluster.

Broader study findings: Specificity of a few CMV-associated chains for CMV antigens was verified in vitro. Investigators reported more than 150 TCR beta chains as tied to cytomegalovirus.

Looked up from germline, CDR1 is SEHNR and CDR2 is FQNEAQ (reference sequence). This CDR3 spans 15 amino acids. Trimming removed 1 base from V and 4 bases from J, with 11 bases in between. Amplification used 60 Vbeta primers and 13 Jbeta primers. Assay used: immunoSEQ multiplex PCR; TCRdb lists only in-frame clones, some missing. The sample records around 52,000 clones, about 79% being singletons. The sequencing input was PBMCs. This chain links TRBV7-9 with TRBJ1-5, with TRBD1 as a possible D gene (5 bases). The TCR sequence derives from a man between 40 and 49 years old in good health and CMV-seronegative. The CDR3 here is CASSLGDSLNQPQHF. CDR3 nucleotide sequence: TGTGCCAGCAGCTTAGGAGACAGCCTAAATCAGCCCCAGCATTTT.